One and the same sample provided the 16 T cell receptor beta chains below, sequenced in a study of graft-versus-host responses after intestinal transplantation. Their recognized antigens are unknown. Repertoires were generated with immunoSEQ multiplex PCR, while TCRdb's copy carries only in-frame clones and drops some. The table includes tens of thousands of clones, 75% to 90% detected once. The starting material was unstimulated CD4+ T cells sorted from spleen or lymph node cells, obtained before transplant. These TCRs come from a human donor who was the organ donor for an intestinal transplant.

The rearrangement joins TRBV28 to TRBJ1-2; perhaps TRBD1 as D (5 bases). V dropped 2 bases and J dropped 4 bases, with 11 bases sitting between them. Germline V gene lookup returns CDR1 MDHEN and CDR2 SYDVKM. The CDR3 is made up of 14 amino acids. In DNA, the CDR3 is TGTGCCAGCAGTTTAGTGTCAGGGTCCTATGGCTACACCTTC. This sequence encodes CASSLVSGSYGYTF.

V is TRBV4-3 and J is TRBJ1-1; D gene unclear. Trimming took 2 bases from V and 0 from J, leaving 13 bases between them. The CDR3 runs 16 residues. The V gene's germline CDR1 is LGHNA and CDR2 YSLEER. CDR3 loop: CASSQRSGGLNTEAFF. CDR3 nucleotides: TGCGCCAGCAGCCAAAGGTCTGGCGGGTTGAACACTGAAGCTTTCTTT.

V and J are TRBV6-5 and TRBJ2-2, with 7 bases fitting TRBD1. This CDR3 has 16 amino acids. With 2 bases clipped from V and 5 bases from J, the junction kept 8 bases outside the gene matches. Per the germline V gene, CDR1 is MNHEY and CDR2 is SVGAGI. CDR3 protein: CASSYPRGRRTGELFF. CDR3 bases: TGTGCCAGCAGTTACCCAAGGGGGCGACGTACCGGGGAGCTGTTTTTT.

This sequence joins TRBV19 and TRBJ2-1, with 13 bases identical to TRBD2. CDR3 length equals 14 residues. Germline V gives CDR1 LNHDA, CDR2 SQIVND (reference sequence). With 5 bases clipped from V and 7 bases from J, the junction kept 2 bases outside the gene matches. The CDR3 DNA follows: TGTGCCAGTAGTCCGGGACTAGCGGGGAATGAGCAGTTCTTC. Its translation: CASSPGLAGNEQFF.

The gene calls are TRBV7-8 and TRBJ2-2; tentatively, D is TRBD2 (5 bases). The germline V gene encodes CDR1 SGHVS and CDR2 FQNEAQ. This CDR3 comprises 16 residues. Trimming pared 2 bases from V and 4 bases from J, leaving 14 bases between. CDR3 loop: CASSLRPGSPTGELFF. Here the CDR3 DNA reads TGTGCCAGCAGCTTACGCCCGGGGAGCCCCACCGGGGAGCTGTTTTTT.

DNA for the CDR3: TGTGCCAGCAGCTTGGGACTAGCGGGGGGCCGGACCAATGAGCAGTTCTTC. As protein: CASSLGLAGGRTNEQFF. The chain recombines TRBV5-4 with TRBJ2-1, with TRBD2 matching over 13 bases. The germline V gene has CDR1 SGHNT and CDR2 YYREEE (reference sequence). V lost 0 bases and J lost 6; bases outside the gene matches: 6. There are 17 residues in the CDR3.

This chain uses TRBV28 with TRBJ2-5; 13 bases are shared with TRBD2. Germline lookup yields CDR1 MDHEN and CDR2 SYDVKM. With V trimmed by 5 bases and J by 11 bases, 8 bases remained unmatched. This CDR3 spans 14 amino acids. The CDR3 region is CASSPGGLAGNQYF. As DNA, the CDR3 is TGTGCCAGCAGTCCGGGGGGACTAGCGGGGAATCAGTACTTC.

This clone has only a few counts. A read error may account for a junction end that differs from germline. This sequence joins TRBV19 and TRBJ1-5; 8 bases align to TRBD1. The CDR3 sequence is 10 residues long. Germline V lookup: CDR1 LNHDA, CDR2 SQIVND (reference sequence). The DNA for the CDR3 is TGTGCCCACCAGGACAGGGTTAAGACTTTT. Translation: CAHQDRVKTF.

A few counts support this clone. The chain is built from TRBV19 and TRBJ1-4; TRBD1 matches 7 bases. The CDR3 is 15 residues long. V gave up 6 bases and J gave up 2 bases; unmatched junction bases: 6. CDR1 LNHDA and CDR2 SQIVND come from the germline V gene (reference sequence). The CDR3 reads CASRTGLTTNEKLFF. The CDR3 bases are TGTGCCAGTAGGACAGGGTTGACCACTAATGAAAAACTGTTTTTT.

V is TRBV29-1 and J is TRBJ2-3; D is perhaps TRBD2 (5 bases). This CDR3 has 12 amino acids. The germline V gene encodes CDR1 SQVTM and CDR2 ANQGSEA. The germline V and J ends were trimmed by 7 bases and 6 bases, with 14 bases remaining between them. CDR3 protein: CSARTVWDTQYF. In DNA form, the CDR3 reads TGCAGCGCCCGGACTGTATGGGATACGCAGTATTTT.

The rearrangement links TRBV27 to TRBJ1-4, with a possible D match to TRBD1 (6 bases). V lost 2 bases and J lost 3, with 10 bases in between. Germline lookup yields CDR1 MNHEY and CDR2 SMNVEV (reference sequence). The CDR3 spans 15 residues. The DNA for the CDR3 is TGTGCCAGCAGTTTACTGGGACAATCTAATGAAAAACTGTTTTTT. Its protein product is CASSLLGQSNEKLFF.

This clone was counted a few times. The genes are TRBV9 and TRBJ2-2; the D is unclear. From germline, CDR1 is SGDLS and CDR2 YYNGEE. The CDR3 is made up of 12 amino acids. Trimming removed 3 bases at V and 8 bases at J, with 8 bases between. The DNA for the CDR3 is TGTGCCAGCAGCGCACAGAAGGGGGAGCTGTTTTTT. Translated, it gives CASSAQKGELFF.

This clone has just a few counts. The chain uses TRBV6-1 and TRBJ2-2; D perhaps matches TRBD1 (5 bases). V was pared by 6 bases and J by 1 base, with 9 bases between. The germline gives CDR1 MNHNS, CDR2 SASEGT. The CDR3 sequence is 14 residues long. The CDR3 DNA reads TGTGCCAGCAGCTTTGGACAGAACACCGGGGAGCTGTTTTTT. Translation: CASSFGQNTGELFF.

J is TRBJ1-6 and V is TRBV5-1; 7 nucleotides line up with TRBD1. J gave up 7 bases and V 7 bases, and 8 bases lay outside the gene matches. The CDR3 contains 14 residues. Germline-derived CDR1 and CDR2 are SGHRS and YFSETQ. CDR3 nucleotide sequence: TGCGCCAGCGCCGTGGACAGGCCCAATTCACCCCTCCACTTT. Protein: CASAVDRPNSPLHF.

The CDR3, as DNA: TGCAGCGTTATCACAGGGTTGAACACTGAAGCTTTCTTT. This sequence encodes CSVITGLNTEAFF. This chain uses TRBV29-1 with TRBJ1-1; D might be TRBD1 (6 bases). The CDR3 totals 13 residues. The germline V gene encodes CDR1 SQVTM and CDR2 ANQGSEA. Trimming removed 5 bases at V and 0 bases at J, with 10 bases between. Full variable domain (rest looked up from reference TRBV29-1 and TRBJ1-1): SAVISQKPSRDICQRGTSLTIQCQVDSQVTMMFWYRQQPGQSLTLIATANQGSEATYESGFVIDKFPISRPNLTFSTLTVSNMSPEDSSIYLCSVITGLNTEAFFGQGTRLTVV.

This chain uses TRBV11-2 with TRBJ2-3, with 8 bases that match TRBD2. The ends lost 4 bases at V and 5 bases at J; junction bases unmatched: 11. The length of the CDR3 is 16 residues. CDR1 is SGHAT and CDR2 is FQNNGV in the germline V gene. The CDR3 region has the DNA TGTGCCAGCAGCTGGAGGAGGACGGCGGGGGGAGATACGCAGTATTTT. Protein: CASSWRRTAGGDTQYF.